These 10 T cell receptor beta chains share one sample of origin, sequenced in a study of T cells in women clearing cervical HPV infection. Only in-frame clones appear in the TCRdb table, and some are missing; sequencing was by immunoSEQ multiplex PCR. Recorded for this sample: 15,000 to 20,000 clones. The sequenced sample consisted of blood buffy coat. Source of these receptors: a woman between 18 and 70 years old with a cervical HPV16 infection that either progressed to CIN3+ or cleared (not recorded which).

Concerning this clone itself: The CDR3 goes on 3 residues after the read ends, and that part is filled in from the germline J gene. The genes are TRBV6-1 and TRBJ2-7, with D perhaps matching TRBD2 (5 bases). The germline V and J ends were trimmed by 4 bases and 2 bases, with 9 bases remaining between them. This CDR3 contains 13 residues. The germline V gene encodes CDR1 MNHNS and CDR2 SASEGT. The CDR3 reads CASSVERAYEQYF. The part of the CDR3 DNA that was read is TGTGCCAGCAGTGTCGAGAGGGCCTACGAG.

With respect to this clone: The CDR3 end falls 3 residues outside the read, so it is completed with the germline J gene. The chain recombines TRBV5-6 with TRBJ2-7; 7 bases line up with TRBD1. The CDR3 totals 13 residues. With 4 bases clipped from V and 3 bases from J, the junction kept 4 bases outside the gene matches. The V gene's germline CDR1 is SGHDT and CDR2 YYEEEE. The part of the CDR3 DNA that was read is TGTGCCAGCAGCAGCCGGGACAGCTACGAG. Residues: CASSSRDSYE. In full, the CDR3 is CASSSRDSYEQYF.

CDR3 amino acids: CASSSPGMLASGSPLFF. The sequenced part of the CDR3 DNA is TGTGCCAGTAGTTCTCCCGGTATGCTCGCGTCTGGTTCACCG. This chain connects TRBV19 to TRBJ2-2; D gene uncertain. The read ends 3 residues shy of where the CDR3 ends; the end is completed using the germline J gene. The CDR3 is made up of 17 amino acids. Germline V gene lookup returns CDR1 LNHDA and CDR2 SQIVND (reference sequence).

With regard to this clone: The read comes to an end 3 residues before the CDR3 does, leaving the germline J gene to fill in the end. This sequence joins TRBV7-8 and TRBJ1-3; D perhaps matches TRBD1 (6 bases). The CDR3 length is 14 residues. The germline V gene has CDR1 SGHVS and CDR2 FQNEAQ. Trimming removed 1 base at V and 6 bases at J, with 10 bases between. CDR3 loop: CASSLDRATNTIYF. The CDR3 bases that were read are TGTGCCAGCAGCTTAGACAGGGCCACAAACACC.

A remark on this clone: The read is 3 residues too short to cover the CDR3 end, so that end is filled in from the germline J gene. The V and J genes are TRBV30 and TRBJ1-2, with D possibly TRBD1 on 6 matching bases. CDR3 length: 16 residues. The germline CDR1 and CDR2 sequences are GTSNPN and SVGIG (reference sequence). The CDR3 DNA, read in part, is TGTGCCTGGAGTGTACTTCTGGGGGGGGCCAAAAACATC. This gives the protein CAWSVLLGGAKNI. In full, the CDR3 is CAWSVLLGGAKNIYTF.

Concerning this clone: The sequenced fragment ends 3 residues before the CDR3 boundary, so the rest is inferred from the germline J gene. In the same sample, other DNA sequences code for this CDR3. This rearrangement joins TRBV19 to TRBJ1-2; 8 bases are shared with TRBD1. J gave up 3 bases and V 5 bases, and 2 bases lay outside the gene matches. Per germline, CDR1 LNHDA and CDR2 SQIVND (reference sequence). This CDR3 region has 13 residues. The CDR3 spells CASSSTGDYGYTF. CDR3 DNA, as far as it was read: TGTGCCAGTAGTTCGACAGGGGACTATGGC.

With regard to this clone: The read halts 3 residues ahead of the CDR3 end, with the missing end drawn from the germline J gene. The chain combines TRBV11-2 with TRBJ1-2, with a possible D match to TRBD1 (6 bases). The CDR3 consists of 13 residues. CDR1 and CDR2 from the germline V gene are SGHAT and FQNNGV. The ends were cut back, 0 bases at V and 7 bases at J, with 9 bases in the middle. The chain's CDR3 is CASSLDRGSGYTF. The part of the CDR3 DNA that was read is TGTGCCAGCAGCTTAGACAGGGGTAGTGGC.

In regard to this clone: The read halts 3 residues ahead of the CDR3 end, with the missing end drawn from the germline J gene. This chain joins TRBV19 and TRBJ2-4; D is possibly TRBD1 (6 bases). The CDR3 is made up of 13 amino acids. Germline CDR1 and CDR2: LNHDA and SQIVND (reference sequence). CDR3 sequence reads: CASSTQGIYGQYF. Incomplete CDR3 DNA: TGTGCCAGTAGTACTCAGGGGATCTATGGT.

Details on this clone: With the read ending 3 residues before the CDR3 end, the germline J gene is used to fill in that end. This sequence joins TRBV11-2 and TRBJ2-7, with 12 bases fitting TRBD2. This CDR3 region has 15 residues. CDR1 and CDR2 from the germline V gene are SGHAT and FQNNGV. The V gene end was trimmed by 5 bases and the J gene end by 4 bases; junction bases not matched to a gene: 6. Incomplete CDR3 DNA: TGTGCCAGCAGCCAACTAGCGGGGGGCACTTACGAG. Translating gives CASSQLAGGTYE. The full CDR3 is CASSQLAGGTYEQYF. Looking up the rest from reference TRBV11-2 and TRBJ2-7 gives the full variable domain: EAGVAQSPRYKIIEKRQSVAFWCNPISGHATLYWYQQILGQGPKLLIQFQNNGVVDDSQLPKDRFSAERLKGVDSTLKIQPAKLEDSAVYLCASSQLAGGTYEQYFGPGTRLTVT.

As for this clone: Read coverage stops 3 residues before the CDR3 terminus; the germline J gene supplies the remainder. This chain links TRBV10-3 with TRBJ1-1, with 10 positions matching TRBD1. V lost 5 bases, J lost 3 bases, and 3 bases stayed unmatched. This CDR3 comprises 14 residues. The germline V gene has CDR1 ENHRY and CDR2 SYGVKD. The CDR3 protein is CAISRGTGDTEAFF. The sequenced part of the CDR3 DNA is TGTGCCATCAGTCGAGGGACAGGGGACACTGAA.